This T cell receptor beta chain is drawn from a study of PD-1 blockade in classical Hodgkin lymphoma. The time point: cycle 4 day 1 (C4D1), after five to seven weeks of nivolumab. Patients all relapsed after autologous stem cell transplantation, and there was variation in brentuximab vedotin exposure. Patients had relapsed/refractory classical Hodgkin lymphoma with complete response, partial response or progressive disease as best response. In its sample, this clone was seen a few times. The antigen remains unidentified. The table came from immunoSEQ multiplex PCR; TCRdb's copy has only in-frame clones and leaves some out. The table records about 89,000 clones, around nine tenths of them present only once. The CDR3 extends over 16 amino acids. Germline CDR1 reads SGHDT; CDR2 reads YYEEEE. V was cut by 4 bases and J by 6 bases, with 20 bases left in between. General study results and limits: Unlike CD8+ TCR diversity, which did not rise significantly by C4D1, CD4+ TCR diversity did. Exclusion was the outcome for patients who began nivolumab under 1 year after ASCT. Nothing has yet pinned down what causes the repertoire differences, possibly disease activity or prior therapy.

The sample consisted of peripheral blood mononuclear cells (PBMCs), taken before the fourth cycle of nivolumab. The V and J genes are TRBV5-6 and TRBJ2-1; D unresolved. This TCR came from a human donor with classical Hodgkin lymphoma. The CDR3 here is CASSPKQVLVRNEQFF. The CDR3 DNA follows: TGTGCCAGCAGCCCCAAGCAGGTCCTTGTACGCAATGAGCAGTTCTTC.